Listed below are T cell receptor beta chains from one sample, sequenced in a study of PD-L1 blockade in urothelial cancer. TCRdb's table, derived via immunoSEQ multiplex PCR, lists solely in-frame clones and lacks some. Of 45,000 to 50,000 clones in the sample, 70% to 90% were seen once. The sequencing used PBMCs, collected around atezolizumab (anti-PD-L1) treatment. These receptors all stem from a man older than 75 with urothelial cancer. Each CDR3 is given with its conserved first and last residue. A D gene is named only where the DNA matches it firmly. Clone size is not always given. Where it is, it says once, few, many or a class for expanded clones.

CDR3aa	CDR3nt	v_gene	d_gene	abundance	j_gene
CASSYSTANYEQYF	TGCGCCAGCAGCTACAGTACGGCCAACTACGAGCAGTACTTC	TRBV5-1	NA	once	TRBJ2-7
CASSYLRAEELFF	TGTGCCAGCAGTTACCTCAGGGCTGAGGAGCTGTTTTTT	TRBV6-5	NA	NA	TRBJ2-2
CSVEGGRQETQYF	TGCAGCGTTGAAGGTGGCAGACAAGAGACCCAGTACTTC	TRBV29-1	NA	NA	TRBJ2-5
CASSPEGETQYF	TGTGCCAGCAGCCCCGAGGGTGAGACCCAGTACTTC	TRBV9	NA	NA	TRBJ2-5
CASSIYQGTSREQYF	TGTGCCAGTAGTATATATCAGGGGACCTCGAGGGAGCAGTACTTC	TRBV19	NA	few	TRBJ2-7
CAWNRQIQETQYF	TGTGCCTGGAATAGACAGATCCAAGAGACCCAGTACTTC	TRBV30	NA	NA	TRBJ2-5
CASSPPSGFSGELFF	TGTGCCAGCTCACCCCCTTCAGGGTTTTCCGGGGAGCTGTTTTTT	TRBV18	NA	once	TRBJ2-2
CASSKKRARDKGYPTNEKLFF	TGTGCCAGCAGCAAAAAGCGGGCCCGTGATAAGGGGTACCCAACTAATGAAAAACTGTTTTTT	TRBV21-1	NA	NA	TRBJ1-4
CASSFADRVSAPHTF	TGTGCCAGCAGCTTCGCGGACAGGGTTTCGGCCCCTCACACCTTC	TRBV11-2	TRBD1	NA	TRBJ1-2
CASSSQQGWVTEAFF	TGTGCCAGCAGTTCCCAACAGGGTTGGGTCACTGAAGCTTTCTTT	TRBV28	NA	NA	TRBJ1-1
CASSRTGDVKNIQYF	TGTGCCAGTAGTCGGACAGGGGATGTCAAAAACATTCAGTACTTC	TRBV19	TRBD1	NA	TRBJ2-4
CASSRTLTTSGRQVDTQYF	TGTGCCAGCAGCCGTACACTAACGACTAGCGGGAGACAGGTAGATACGCAGTATTTT	TRBV27	TRBD2	NA	TRBJ2-3
CASRAGDTSYGYTF	TGTGCCAGCAGGGCCGGGGATACTTCCTATGGCTACACCTTC	TRBV2	NA	few	TRBJ1-2
CASSPGQTVGYTF	TGTGCCAGCTCACCCGGACAAACGGTTGGCTACACCTTC	TRBV18	NA	few	TRBJ1-2
CASNTGGSGRSTDTQYF	TGTGCCAGCAACACCGGGGGGAGCGGGAGAAGCACAGATACGCAGTATTTT	TRBV5-4	TRBD2	NA	TRBJ2-3
CASSLGGTGRPYEQYF	TGTGCCAGCAGCTTAGGCGGGACTGGACGACCCTACGAGCAGTACTTC	TRBV11-2	NA	NA	TRBJ2-7
CAWSFKTLLVYEQYF	TGTGCCTGGAGTTTTAAAACGCTCTTAGTGTACGAGCAGTACTTC	TRBV30	NA	NA	TRBJ2-7
CASSWDRDGDTQYF	TGTGCCAGCAGTTGGGACAGGGACGGAGATACGCAGTATTTT	TRBV6-5	TRBD1	NA	TRBJ2-3